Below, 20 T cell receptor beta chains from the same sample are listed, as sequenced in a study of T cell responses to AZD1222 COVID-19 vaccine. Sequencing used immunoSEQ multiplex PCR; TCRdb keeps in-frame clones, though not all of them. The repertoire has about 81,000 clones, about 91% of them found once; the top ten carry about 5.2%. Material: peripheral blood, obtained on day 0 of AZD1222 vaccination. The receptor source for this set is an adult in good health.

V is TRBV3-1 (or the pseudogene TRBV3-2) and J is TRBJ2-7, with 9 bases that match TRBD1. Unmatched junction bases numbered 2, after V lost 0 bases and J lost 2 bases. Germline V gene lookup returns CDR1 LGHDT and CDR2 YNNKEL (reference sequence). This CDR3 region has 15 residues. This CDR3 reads CASSQEGQGTYEQYF. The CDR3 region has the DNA TGTGCCAGCAGCCAAGAAGGACAGGGGACCTACGAGCAGTACTTC.

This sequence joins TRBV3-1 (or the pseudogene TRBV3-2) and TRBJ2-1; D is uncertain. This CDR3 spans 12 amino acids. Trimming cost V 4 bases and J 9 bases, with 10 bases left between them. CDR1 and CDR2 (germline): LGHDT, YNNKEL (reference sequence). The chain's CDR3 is CASSLSFGEQFF. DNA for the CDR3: TGTGCCAGCAGCCTAAGCTTTGGTGAGCAGTTCTTC.

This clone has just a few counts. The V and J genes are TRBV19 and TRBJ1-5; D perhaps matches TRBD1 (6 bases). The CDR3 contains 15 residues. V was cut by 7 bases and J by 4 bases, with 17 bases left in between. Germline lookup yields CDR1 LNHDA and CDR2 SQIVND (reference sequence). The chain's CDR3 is CASMRGALENQPQHF. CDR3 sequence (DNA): TGTGCCAGTATGCGGGGGGCATTGGAAAATCAGCCCCAGCATTTT.

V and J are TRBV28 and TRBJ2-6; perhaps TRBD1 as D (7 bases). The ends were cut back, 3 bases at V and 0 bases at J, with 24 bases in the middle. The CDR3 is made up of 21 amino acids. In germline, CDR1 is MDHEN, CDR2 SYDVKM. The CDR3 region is CASSLGGWGVDRSSGANVLTF. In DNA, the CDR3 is TGTGCCAGCAGTTTGGGGGGTTGGGGAGTGGACAGGAGCTCTGGGGCCAACGTCCTGACTTTC.

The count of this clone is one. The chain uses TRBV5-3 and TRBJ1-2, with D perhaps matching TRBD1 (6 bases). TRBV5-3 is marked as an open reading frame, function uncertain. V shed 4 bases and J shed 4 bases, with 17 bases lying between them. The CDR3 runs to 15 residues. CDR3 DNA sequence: TGTGCCAGAAGCCTACTGACAGGAGACCCCTATGGCTACACCTTC. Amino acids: CARSLLTGDPYGYTF.

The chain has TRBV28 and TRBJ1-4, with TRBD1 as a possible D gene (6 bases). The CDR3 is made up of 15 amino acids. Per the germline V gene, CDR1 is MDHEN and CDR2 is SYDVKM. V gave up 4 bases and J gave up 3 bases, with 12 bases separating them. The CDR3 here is CASSSWGPPNEKLFF. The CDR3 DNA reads TGTGCCAGCAGTTCTTGGGGGCCACCTAATGAAAAACTGTTTTTT.

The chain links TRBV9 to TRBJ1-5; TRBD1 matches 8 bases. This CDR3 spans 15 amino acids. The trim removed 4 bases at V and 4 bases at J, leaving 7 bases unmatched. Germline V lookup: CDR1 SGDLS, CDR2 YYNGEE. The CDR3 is CASSPSTGANQPQHF. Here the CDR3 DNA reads TGTGCCAGCAGCCCCTCGACAGGGGCTAATCAGCCCCAGCATTTT.

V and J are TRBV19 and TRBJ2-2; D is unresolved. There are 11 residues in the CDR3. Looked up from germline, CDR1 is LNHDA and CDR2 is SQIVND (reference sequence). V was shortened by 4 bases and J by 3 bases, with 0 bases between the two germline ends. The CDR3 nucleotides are TGTGCCAGTAGTAACACCGGGGAGCTGTTTTTT. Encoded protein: CASSNTGELFF. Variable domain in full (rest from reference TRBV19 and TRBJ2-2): DGGITQSPKYLFRKEGQNVTLSCEQNLNHDAMYWYRQDPGQGLRLIYYSQIVNDFQKGDIAEGYSVSREKKESFPLTVTSAQKNPTAFYLCASSNTGELFFGEGSRLTVL.

The CDR3 reads CASRPGQPLYEQYF. As DNA, the CDR3 is TGCGCCAGCAGACCGGGACAGCCTCTCTACGAGCAGTACTTC. The chain is built from TRBV5-1 and TRBJ2-7, with 7 nucleotides matching TRBD1. Trimming at V came to 5 bases and at J to 3 bases, leaving 8 bases not matched to a gene. CDR3 size: 14 residues. CDR1 SGHRS and CDR2 YFSETQ come from the germline V gene.

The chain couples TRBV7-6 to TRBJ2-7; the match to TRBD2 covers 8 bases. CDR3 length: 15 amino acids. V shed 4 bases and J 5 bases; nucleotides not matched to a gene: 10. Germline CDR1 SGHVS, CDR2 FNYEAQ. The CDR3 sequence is CASSSLAGSLHEQYF. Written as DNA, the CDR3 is TGTGCCAGCAGCTCATTAGCGGGGAGCCTCCACGAGCAGTACTTC.

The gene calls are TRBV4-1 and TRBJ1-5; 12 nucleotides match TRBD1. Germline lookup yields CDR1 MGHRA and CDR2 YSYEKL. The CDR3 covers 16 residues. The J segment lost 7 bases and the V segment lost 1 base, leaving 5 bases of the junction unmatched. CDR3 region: CASSQVGTGGWQPQHF. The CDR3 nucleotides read TGCGCCAGCAGCCAAGTCGGGACAGGGGGCTGGCAGCCCCAGCATTTT.

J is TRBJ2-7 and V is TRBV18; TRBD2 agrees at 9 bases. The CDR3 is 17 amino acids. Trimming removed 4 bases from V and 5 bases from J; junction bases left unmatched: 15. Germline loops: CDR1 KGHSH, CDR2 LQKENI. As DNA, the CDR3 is TGTGCCAGCTCACTTCAAACAGGTAGCGGGAGCCCTAACGAGCAGTACTTC. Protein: CASSLQTGSGSPNEQYF.

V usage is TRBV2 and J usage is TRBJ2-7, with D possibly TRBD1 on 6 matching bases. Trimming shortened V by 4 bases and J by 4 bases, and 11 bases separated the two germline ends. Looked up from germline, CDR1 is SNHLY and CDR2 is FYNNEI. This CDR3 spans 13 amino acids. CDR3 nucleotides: TGTGCCAGCAGTGTACGGACAGTATACGAGCAGTACTTC. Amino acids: CASSVRTVYEQYF. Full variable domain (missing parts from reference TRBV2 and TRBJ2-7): EPEVTQTPSHQVTQMGQEVILRCVPISNHLYFYWYRQILGQKVEFLVSFYNNEISEKSEIFDDQFSVERPDGSNFTLKIRSTKLEDSAMYFCASSVRTVYEQYFGPGTRLTVT.

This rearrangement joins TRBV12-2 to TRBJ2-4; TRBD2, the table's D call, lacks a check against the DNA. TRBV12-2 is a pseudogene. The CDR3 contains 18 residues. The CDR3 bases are TGTGCAAGTCGCTTAGTGCGGACTAGCGGGGGAACCAAAAACATTCAGTACTTC. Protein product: CASRLVRTSGGTKNIQYF.

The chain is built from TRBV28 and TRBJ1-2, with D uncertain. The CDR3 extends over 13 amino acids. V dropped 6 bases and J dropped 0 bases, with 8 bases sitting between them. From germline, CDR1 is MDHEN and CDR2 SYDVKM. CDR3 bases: TGTGCCAGCAGCCCCTCAGCTAACTATGGCTACACCTTC. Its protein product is CASSPSANYGYTF.

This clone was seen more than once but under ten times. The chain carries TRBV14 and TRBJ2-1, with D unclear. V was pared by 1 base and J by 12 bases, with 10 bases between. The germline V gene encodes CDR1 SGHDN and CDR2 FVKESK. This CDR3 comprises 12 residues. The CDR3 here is CASSQVGWPQFF. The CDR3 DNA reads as TGTGCCAGCAGCCAAGTGGGATGGCCGCAGTTCTTC.

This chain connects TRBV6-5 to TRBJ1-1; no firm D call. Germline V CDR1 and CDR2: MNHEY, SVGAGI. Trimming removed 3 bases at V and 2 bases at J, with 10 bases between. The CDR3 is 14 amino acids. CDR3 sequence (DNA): TGTGCCAGCAGTTATAAAGGCTTCAACACTGAAGCTTTCTTT. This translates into CASSYKGFNTEAFF.

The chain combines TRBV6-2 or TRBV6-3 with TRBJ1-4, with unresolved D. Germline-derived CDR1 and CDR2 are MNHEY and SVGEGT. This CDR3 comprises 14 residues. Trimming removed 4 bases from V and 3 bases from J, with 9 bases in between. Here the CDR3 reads CASSSLRSNEKLFF. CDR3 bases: TGTGCCAGCAGTTCCCTGAGGTCTAATGAAAAACTGTTTTTT.

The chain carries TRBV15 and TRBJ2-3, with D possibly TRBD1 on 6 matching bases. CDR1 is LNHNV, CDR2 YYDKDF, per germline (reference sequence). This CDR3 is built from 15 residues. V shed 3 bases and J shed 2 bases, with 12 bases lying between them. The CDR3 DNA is TGTGCCACCAGCAGTCGACAGGAATACACAGATACGCAGTATTTT. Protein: CATSSRQEYTDTQYF.

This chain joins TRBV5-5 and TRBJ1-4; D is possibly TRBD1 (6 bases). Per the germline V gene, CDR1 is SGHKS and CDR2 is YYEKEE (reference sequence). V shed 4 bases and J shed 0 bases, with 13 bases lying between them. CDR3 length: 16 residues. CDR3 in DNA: TGTGCCAGCAGCCCCGGGACAATCGCAACTAATGAAAAACTGTTTTTT. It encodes CASSPGTIATNEKLFF.